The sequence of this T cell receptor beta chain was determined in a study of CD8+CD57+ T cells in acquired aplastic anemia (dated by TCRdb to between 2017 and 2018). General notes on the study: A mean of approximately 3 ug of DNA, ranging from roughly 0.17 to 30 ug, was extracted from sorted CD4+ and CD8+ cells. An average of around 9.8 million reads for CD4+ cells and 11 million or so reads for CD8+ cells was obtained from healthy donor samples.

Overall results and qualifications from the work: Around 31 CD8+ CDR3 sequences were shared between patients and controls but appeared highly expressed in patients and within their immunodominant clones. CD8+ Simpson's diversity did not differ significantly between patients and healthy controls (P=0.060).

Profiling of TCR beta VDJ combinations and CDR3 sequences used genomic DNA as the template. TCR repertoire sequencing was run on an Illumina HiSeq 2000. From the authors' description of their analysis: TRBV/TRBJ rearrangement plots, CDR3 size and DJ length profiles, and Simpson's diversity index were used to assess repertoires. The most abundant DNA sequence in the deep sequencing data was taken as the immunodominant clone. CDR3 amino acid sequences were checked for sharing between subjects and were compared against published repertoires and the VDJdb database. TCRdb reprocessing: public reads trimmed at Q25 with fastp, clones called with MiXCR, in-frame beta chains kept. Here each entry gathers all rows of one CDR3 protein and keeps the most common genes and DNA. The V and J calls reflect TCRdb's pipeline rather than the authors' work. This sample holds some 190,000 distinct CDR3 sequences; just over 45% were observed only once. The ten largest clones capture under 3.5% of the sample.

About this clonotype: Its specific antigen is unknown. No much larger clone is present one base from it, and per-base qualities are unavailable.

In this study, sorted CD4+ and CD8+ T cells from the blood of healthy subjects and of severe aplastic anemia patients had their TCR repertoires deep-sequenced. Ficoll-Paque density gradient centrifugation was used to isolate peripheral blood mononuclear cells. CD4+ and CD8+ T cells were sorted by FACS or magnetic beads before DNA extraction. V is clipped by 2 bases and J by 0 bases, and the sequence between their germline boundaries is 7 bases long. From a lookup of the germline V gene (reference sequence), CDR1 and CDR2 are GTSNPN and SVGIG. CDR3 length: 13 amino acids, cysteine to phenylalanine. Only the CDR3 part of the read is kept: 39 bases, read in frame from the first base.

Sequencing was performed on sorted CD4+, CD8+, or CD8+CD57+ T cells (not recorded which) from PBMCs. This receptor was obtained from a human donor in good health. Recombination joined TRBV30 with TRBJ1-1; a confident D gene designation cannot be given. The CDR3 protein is CAWSRQLNTEAFF. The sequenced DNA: TGTGCCTGGAGTAGGCAGCTGAACACTGAAGCTTTCTTT.